This note documents a single T cell receptor (beta chain) sequence. What antigen it recognizes has not been identified. The sample holds no much larger clone one base away, and base qualities are not on file. TCRbeta CDR3 regions were amplified from genomic DNA using the immunoSEQ Assay, a bias-controlled multiplex PCR. Per the original workflow: Nucleated cell counts per sample were estimated from amplification of reference gene primers within the assay. Sequence reads were collapsed and filtered to measure the absolute abundance of every unique TCRbeta CDR3 rearrangement. Productive Simpson clonality was computed per sample as the square root of Simpson's diversity index over productive rearrangements. What TCRdb holds here is the immuneACCESS table cut down to in-frame rearrangements. Part of the clones is not present; checked against another copy, under half of the missing clones reflect an unresolved V gene, and the others are unexplained. V and J calls plus clone size are reproduced from that table; the DNA served to infer D and trimming. The sample table lists 180,000 or so clones, roughly 80% of them with a count of one. Approximately 10% of the sample is in the top ten clones.

This sample was included in a study of blood T cell repertoires in COVID-19 (dated by TCRdb to the early 2020s). Concerning the study at large: Samples covering the acute and convalescent phases of COVID-19 were provided by collaborators in the United States, Italy and Spain. Samples were obtained from the ongoing ImmuneRACE study (first 160 participants) and from roughly 1,300 subjects provided by 6 global collaborators. A de-identified subject ID, COVID-19 status, age in years and sex were almost always included in the sample metadata. The repertoires were released in a freely available public database intended as a resource for research on the immune response to SARS-CoV-2. The prospective study material was composed of cDNA or gDNA derived from T cells, B-cell-depleted T cells, or PBMCs. HLA class I and class II types, where available, came from metadata supplied by the sample provider rather than from assay-based typing. The dataset comprised deeply sampled blood TCRbeta repertoires from subjects exposed to, actively infected with, or recovered from COVID-19.

The study at large found these results: Clinical and demographic metadata were provided uncurated, with the amount varying by source and participant.

Participants in the prospective study were enrolled through a virtual design, were aged about 18 to 100 years, and lived in 24 United States geographic areas. In the prospective study, cohorts were assigned on the basis of participant-reported clinical history obtained from a screening survey and a study questionnaire. Recovered participants in ImmuneRACE Cohort 3 were defined as having two consecutive negative NP/OP PCR tests, clearance from a healthcare professional, or resolution of symptoms. In the prospective study, whole blood, serum and a nasopharyngeal or oropharyngeal swab were collected from each participant by mobile phlebotomists. Prospective study participants could optionally give additional blood draws and questionnaires over an approximately two-month period. Before DNA extraction, prospective study blood samples were shipped either frozen or at room temperature. In the germline V gene, CDR1 corresponds to SGHDT and CDR2 to YYEEEE. Measured from the cysteine to the phenylalanine, the CDR3 is 13 residues long. Only the CDR3 region is kept as DNA, spanning 39 bases read in frame from base 1. Trimming accounts for 2 bases at V and 8 bases at J, while the number of junction bases matched to no gene is 5.

The source material was PBMCs or T cells enriched from blood (not recorded which). This chain is built from TRBV5-6 and TRBJ1-2, with 8 middle bases fitting TRBD1. The TCR comes from a man aged 50 or older who had recovered from COVID-19. The bases are TGTGCCAGCAGCTTACTACAGGGGGAGGGCTACACCTTC. This codes for CASSLLQGEGYTF.